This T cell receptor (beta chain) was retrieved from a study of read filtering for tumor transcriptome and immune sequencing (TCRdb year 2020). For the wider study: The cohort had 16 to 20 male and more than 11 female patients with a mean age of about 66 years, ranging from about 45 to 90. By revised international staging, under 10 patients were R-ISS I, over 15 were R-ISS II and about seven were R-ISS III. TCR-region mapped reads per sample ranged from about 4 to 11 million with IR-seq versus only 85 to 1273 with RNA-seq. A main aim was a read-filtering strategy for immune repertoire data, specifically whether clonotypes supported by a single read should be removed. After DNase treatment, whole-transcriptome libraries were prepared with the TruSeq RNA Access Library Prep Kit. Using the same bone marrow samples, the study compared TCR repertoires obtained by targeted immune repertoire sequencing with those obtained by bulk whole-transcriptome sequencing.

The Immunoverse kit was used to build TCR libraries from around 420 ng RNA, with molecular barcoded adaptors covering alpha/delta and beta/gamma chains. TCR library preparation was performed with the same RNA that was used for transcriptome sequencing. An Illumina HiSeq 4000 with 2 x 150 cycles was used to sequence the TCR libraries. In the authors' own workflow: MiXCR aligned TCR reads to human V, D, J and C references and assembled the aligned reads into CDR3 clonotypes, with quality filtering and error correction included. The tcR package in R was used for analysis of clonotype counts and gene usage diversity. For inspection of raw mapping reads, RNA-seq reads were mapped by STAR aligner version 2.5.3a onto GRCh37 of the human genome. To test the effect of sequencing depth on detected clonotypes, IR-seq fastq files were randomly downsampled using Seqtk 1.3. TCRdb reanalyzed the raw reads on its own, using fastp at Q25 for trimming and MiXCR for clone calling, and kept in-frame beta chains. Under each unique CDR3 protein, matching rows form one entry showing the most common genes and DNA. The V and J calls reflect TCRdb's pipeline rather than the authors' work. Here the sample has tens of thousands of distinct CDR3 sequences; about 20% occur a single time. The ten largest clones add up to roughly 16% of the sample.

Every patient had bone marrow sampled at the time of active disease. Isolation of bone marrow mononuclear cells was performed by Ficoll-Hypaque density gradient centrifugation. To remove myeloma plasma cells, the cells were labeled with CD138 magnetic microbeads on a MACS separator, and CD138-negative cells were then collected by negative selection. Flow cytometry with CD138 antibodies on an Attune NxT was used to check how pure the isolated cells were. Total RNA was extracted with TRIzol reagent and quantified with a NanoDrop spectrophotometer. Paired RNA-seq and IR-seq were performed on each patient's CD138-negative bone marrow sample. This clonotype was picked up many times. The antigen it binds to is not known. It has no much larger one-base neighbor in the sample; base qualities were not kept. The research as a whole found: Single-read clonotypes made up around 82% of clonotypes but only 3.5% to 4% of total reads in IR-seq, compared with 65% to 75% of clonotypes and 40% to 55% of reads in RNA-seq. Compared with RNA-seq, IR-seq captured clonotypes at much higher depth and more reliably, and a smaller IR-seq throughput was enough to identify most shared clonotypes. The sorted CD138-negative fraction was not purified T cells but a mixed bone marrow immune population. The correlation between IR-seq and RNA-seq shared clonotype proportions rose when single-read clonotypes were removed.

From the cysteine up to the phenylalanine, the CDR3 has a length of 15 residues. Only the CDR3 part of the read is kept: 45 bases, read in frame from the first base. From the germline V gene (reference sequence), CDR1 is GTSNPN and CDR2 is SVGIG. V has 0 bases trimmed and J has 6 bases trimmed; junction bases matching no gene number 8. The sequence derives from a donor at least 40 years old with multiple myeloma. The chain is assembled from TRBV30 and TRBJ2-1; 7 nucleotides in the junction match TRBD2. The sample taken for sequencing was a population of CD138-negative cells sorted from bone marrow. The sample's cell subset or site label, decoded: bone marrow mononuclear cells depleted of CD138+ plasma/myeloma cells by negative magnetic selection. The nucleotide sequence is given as TGTGCCTGGAGTGTACAGGCGGGAGTCGGCAATGAGCAGTTCTTC. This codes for CAWSVQAGVGNEQFF.